This T cell receptor (beta chain) was captured by sequencing in a study of cytomegalovirus exposure and HLA in healthy donors. General observations from the study: In a later analysis, TCR association rates varied by HLA locus: DRB1 most, HLA-C fewest. Among the most significant clusters, several appeared linked to common viral pathogens in a later analysis.

Points on this clone: The antigen is not known.

Use of 60 Vbeta and 13 Jbeta primers characterized the PCR. Assay used: immunoSEQ multiplex PCR; TCRdb lists only in-frame clones, some missing. This repertoire includes around 160,000 clones. The receptor was derived from a woman in her 50s in good health and CMV-seronegative. The source material was PBMCs.

The chain's CDR3 is CASSLSRDSYNEQFF. CDR3 nucleotides: TGTGCCAGCAGCCTATCCCGGGACAGCTACAATGAGCAGTTCTTC. V usage is TRBV7-3 and J usage is TRBJ2-1; TRBD1 matches at 7 bases. Trimming removed 5 bases from V and 3 bases from J; junction bases left unmatched: 7. Per germline, CDR1 SGHTA and CDR2 FQGTGA. The CDR3 covers 15 residues. The full variable domain, its missing parts supplied by reference TRBV7-3 and TRBJ2-1, is GAGVSQTPSNKVTEKGKYVELRCDPISGHTALYWYRQSLGQGPEFLIYFQGTGAADDSGLPNDRFFAVRPEGSVSTLKIQRTERGDSAVYLCASSLSRDSYNEQFFGPGTRLTVL.